One T cell receptor beta chain is described in this entry. Its specificity is unknown. The record originates from a study of cytomegalovirus exposure and HLA in healthy donors. Both 60 Vbeta primers and 13 Jbeta primers went into the PCR. Produced via immunoSEQ multiplex PCR; TCRdb's table is partial and in-frame only. The table shows tens of thousands of clones, with around 81% occurring only once. Study-level findings and limits: Information on immune exposure was restricted to one variable (CMV serostatus).

Germline CDR1 reads WSHSY; CDR2 reads SAAADI. This CDR3 region has 17 residues. The J segment lost 4 bases and the V segment lost 4 bases, leaving 9 bases of the junction unmatched. The source is a male donor in good health and CMV-seronegative. Material for sequencing was PBMCs. The genes are TRBV10-2 and TRBJ2-1; 11 bases line up with TRBD2. CDR3 nucleotide sequence: TGCGCCAGCAGTGGGAGGATAGCGGGGGGGATTTACAATGAGCAGTTCTTC. As protein: CASSGRIAGGIYNEQFF.